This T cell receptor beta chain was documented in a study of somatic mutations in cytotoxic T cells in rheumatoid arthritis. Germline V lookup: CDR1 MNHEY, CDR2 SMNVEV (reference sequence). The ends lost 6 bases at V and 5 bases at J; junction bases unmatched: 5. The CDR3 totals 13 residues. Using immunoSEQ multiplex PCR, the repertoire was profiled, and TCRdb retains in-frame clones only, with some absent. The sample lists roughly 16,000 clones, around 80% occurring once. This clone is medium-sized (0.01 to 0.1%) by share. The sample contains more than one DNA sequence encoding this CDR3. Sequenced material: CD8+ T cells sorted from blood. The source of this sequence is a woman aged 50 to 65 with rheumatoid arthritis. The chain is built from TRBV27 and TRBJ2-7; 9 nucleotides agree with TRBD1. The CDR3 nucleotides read TGTGCCAGCAGGACAGGGGGGGTCAACGAGCAGTACTTC. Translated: CASRTGGVNEQYF.